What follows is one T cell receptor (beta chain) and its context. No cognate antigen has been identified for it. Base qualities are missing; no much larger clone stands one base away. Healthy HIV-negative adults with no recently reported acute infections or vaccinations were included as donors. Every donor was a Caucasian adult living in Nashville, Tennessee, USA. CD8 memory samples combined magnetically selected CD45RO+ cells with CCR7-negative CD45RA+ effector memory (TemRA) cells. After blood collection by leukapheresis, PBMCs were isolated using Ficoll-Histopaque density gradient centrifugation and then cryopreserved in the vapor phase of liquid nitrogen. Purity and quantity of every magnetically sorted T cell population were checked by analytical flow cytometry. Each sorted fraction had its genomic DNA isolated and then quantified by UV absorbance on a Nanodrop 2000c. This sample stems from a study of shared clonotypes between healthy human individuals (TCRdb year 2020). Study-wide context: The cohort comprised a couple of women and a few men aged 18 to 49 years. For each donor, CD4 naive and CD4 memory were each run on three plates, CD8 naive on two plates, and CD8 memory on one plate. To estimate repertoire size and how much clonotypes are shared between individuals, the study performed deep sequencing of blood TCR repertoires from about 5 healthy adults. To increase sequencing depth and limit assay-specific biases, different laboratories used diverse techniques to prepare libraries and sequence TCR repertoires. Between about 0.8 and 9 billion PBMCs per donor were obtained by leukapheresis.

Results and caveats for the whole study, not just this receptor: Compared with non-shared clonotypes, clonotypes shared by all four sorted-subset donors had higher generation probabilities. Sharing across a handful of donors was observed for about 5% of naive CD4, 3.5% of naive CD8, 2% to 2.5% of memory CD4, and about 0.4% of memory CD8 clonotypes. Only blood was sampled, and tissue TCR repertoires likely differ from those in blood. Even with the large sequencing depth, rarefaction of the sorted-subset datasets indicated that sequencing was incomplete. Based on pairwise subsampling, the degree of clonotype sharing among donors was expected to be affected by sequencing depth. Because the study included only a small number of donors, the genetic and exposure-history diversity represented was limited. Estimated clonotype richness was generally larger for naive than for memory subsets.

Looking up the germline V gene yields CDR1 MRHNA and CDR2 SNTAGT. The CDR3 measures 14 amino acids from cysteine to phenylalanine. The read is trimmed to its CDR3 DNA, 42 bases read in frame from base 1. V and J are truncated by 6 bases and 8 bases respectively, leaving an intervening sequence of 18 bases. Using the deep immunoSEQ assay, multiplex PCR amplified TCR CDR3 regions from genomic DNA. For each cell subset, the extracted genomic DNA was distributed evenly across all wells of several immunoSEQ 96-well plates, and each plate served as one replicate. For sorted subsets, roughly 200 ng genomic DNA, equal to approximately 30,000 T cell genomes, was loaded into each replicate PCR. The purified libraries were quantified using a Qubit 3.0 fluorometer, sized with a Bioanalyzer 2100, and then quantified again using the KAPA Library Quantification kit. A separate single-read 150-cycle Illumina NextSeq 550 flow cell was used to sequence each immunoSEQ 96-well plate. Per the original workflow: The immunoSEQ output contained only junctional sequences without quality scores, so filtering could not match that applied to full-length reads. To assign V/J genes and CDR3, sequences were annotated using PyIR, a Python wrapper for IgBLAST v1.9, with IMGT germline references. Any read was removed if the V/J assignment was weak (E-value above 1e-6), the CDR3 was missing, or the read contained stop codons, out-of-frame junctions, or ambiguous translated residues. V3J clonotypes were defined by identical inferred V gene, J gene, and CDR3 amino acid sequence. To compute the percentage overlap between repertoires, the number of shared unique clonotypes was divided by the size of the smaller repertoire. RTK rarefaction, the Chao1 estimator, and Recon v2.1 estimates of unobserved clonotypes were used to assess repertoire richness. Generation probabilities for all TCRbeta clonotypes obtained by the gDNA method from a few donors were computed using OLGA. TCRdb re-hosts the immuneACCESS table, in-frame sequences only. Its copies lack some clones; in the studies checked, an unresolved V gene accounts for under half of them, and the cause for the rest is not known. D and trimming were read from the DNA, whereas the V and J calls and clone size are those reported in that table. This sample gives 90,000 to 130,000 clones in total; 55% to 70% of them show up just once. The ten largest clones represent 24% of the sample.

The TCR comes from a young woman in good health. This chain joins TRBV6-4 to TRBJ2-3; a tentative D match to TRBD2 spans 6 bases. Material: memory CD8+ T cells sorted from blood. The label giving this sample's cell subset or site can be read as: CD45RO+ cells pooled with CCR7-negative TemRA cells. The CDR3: CASRLAPWVGTQYF. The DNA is TGTGCCAGCAGGCTAGCGCCATGGGTGGGTACGCAGTATTTT.